Each of the 24 T cell receptor beta chains below was sequenced from the same sample in a study of OX40 agonist ivuxolimab in advanced cancers. This table comes from immunoSEQ multiplex PCR, and its TCRdb copy is limited to in-frame clones, with some not included. The sample lists nearly 80,000 clones, 84% occurring once. Sample: CD4+ or CD8+ T cells sorted from blood, taken in a trial of the OX40 agonist ivuxolimab. The receptors come from an adult with an advanced solid tumor such as melanoma, head and neck, liver or kidney cancer.

This chain uses TRBV7-2 with TRBJ2-7, with D maybe TRBD1 (6 bases). Germline V gene data show CDR1 as SGHTA and CDR2 as FQGNSA. This CDR3 spans 14 amino acids. V was pared by 6 bases and J by 3 bases, with 15 bases between. The DNA for the CDR3 is TGTGCCAGCAGTCCGCCGGGACAAATCTACGAGCAGTACTTC. Its protein product is CASSPPGQIYEQYF. Looking up the rest from reference TRBV7-2 and TRBJ2-7 gives the full variable domain: GAGVSQSPSNKVTEKGKDVELRCDPISGHTALYWYRQSLGQGLEFLIYFQGNSAPDKSGLPSDRFSAERTGGSVSTLTIQRTQQEDSAVYLCASSPPGQIYEQYFGPGTRLTVT.

The table lists this clone with a count of one. The chain uses TRBV7-9 and TRBJ1-1; D is ambiguous. Germline CDR1 SEHNR, CDR2 FQNEAQ (reference sequence). V lost 2 bases to trimming and J lost 1 base, with 11 bases between them. The CDR3 extends over 15 amino acids. The CDR3 loop reads CASSLKSGGNTEAFF. The CDR3 nucleotides read TGTGCCAGCAGCTTAAAAAGTGGCGGGAACACTGAAGCTTTCTTT.

The V gene is TRBV6-6, the J gene TRBJ2-1; 7 bases are shared with TRBD2. CDR1 is MNHNY and CDR2 is SVGAGI in the germline V gene (reference sequence). The V segment lost 6 bases and the J segment 6 bases; nucleotides outside the gene matches: 11. This CDR3 spans 15 amino acids. DNA for the CDR3: TGTGCCAGCAGCCGGGTACTGGGGGGGGGCAATGAGCAGTTCTTC. Amino acid sequence: CASSRVLGGGNEQFF.

The sample holds many counts of this clone. The chain links TRBV5-4 to TRBJ2-7, with TRBD1 matching 10 bases. This CDR3 contains 14 residues. The J segment lost 4 bases and the V segment lost 4 bases, leaving 5 bases of the junction unmatched. Germline values: CDR1 SGHNT, CDR2 YYREEE (reference sequence). CDR3 protein: CASSGTGAWYEQYF. In nucleotides, the CDR3 is TGTGCCAGCAGCGGGACAGGGGCTTGGTACGAGCAGTACTTC.

Only one count was recorded for this clone. This chain connects TRBV9 to TRBJ2-7; D unresolved. CDR1 and CDR2 from the germline V gene are SGDLS and YYNGEE. This CDR3 is 15 amino acids long. With 0 bases removed from V and 3 bases from J, the gap between germline ends came to 13 bases. CDR3 residues: CASSVVPDQDYEQYF. CDR3 nucleotides: TGTGCCAGCAGCGTAGTCCCTGACCAAGACTACGAGCAGTACTTC. The full variable domain, rest sourced from reference TRBV9 and TRBJ2-7, is DSGVTQTPKHLITATGQRVTLRCSPRSGDLSVYWYQQSLDQGLQFLIQYYNGEERAKGNILERFSAQQFPDLHSELNLSSLELGDSALYFCASSVVPDQDYEQYFGPGTRLTVT.

The J gene is TRBJ1-2, the V gene TRBV11-2; D unresolved. CDR1 is SGHAT, CDR2 FQNNGV, per germline. This CDR3 is 15 amino acids long. The V gene lost 6 bases and the J gene lost 0 bases, with 14 bases spanning the gap. The CDR3: CASRSVRRANYGYTF. The CDR3 DNA is TGTGCCAGCAGATCGGTGCGTCGGGCTAACTATGGCTACACCTTC.

This clone was seen only a few times. The CDR3 sequence: CASSQSWPEDTQYF. The DNA for the CDR3 is TGCGCCAGCAGTCAATCTTGGCCGGAAGATACGCAGTATTTT. V is TRBV23-1 and J is TRBJ2-3; D call uncertain. TRBV23-1 has ORF status, its function being uncertain. CDR3 length: 14 residues. Deletions cut 0 bases from V and 5 bases from J, with 9 bases between.

The rearrangement joins TRBV5-5 to TRBJ2-4; D gene uncertain. The CDR3 sequence is 16 residues long. The germline CDR1 and CDR2 sequences are SGHKS and YYEKEE (reference sequence). Deletions cut 2 bases from V and 1 base from J, with 13 bases between. The CDR3 DNA reads TGTGCCAGCAGCTTCCAGATCCAGCCCGCCAAAAACATTCAGTACTTC. It yields the protein CASSFQIQPAKNIQYF.

The chain recombines TRBV5-1 with TRBJ2-2, with a weak D call TRBD2 (7 bases). This CDR3 has 16 residues. Trimming left V 0 bases short and J 3 bases short, with 12 bases between. Germline V gene sequence: CDR1 SGHRS, CDR2 YFSETQ. Here the CDR3 DNA reads TGCGCCAGCAGCTTGGCTGGGGGGGCGTACACCGGGGAGCTGTTTTTT. It encodes CASSLAGGAYTGELFF.

The chain employs TRBV27 and TRBJ2-2; D is unresolved. The V gene's germline CDR1 is MNHEY and CDR2 SMNVEV (reference sequence). The CDR3 length is 16 residues. Trimming left V 1 base short and J 0 bases short, with 9 bases between. In nucleotides, the CDR3 is TGTGCCAGCAGTTTATTCGGCCAGGCGAACACCGGGGAGCTGTTTTTT. Translating gives CASSLFGQANTGELFF.

The chain carries TRBV5-8 and TRBJ1-2, with D perhaps TRBD1 (6 bases). Germline lookup yields CDR1 SGHTS and CDR2 YDEGEE. V lost 0 bases and J 7 bases, leaving 16 bases between the germline ends. The CDR3 loop spans 15 amino acids. CDR3 region: CASSLEQGRSFGYTF. The CDR3 DNA sequence: TGTGCCAGCAGCTTGGAACAGGGTAGATCCTTTGGCTACACCTTC.

This clone was detected only a few times. The CDR3 sequence: CASSPRAALNTEAFF. DNA for the CDR3: TGCGCCAGCAGTCCTAGGGCAGCTCTGAACACTGAAGCTTTCTTT. The chain has TRBV10-1 and TRBJ1-1, with no clear D. The V end lost 5 bases, the J end lost 0 bases, and 13 bases lay between the germline ends. The CDR3 contains 15 residues. Germline V CDR1 and CDR2: WNHNN, SYGVQD (reference sequence).

This rearrangement joins TRBV19 to TRBJ2-3; unclear D gene. Germline V gene sequence: CDR1 LNHDA, CDR2 SQIVND (reference sequence). CDR3 length: 12 amino acids. V dropped 5 bases and J dropped 3 bases, with 6 bases sitting between them. In nucleotides, the CDR3 is TGTGCCAGTAGTTGGAAAACAGATACGCAGTATTTT. Translation: CASSWKTDTQYF.

This clone was seen just once. The chain carries TRBV5-1 and TRBJ2-1, with D possibly matching TRBD1 (6 bases). The V and J ends lost 1 base and 0 bases respectively, with 14 bases between them. Germline CDR1 and CDR2: SGHRS and YFSETQ. The CDR3 extends over 17 amino acids. CDR3 nucleotides: TGCGCCAGCAGCTTGCAGGGGCCGGTCGACTCCTACAATGAGCAGTTCTTC. Amino acids: CASSLQGPVDSYNEQFF.

The chain carries TRBV18 and TRBJ1-4; D is possibly TRBD1 (6 bases). The V gene's germline CDR1 is KGHSH and CDR2 LQKENI. The CDR3 contains 15 residues. Deletions cut 0 bases from V and 8 bases from J, with 13 bases between. This CDR3 reads CASSPPSRDNEKLFF. For the CDR3, the DNA is TGTGCCAGCTCACCACCAAGTCGGGACAACGAAAAACTGTTTTTT.

This rearrangement joins TRBV11-2 to TRBJ2-7; D might be TRBD1 (8 bases). Germline V gene lookup returns CDR1 SGHAT and CDR2 FQNNGV. V shed 5 bases and J shed 1 base, with 18 bases lying between them. The CDR3 spans 16 residues. The CDR3 nucleotides read TGTGCCAGCAGCCCCGGACAGGGCGGGGGATCCTACGAGCAGTACTTC. It specifies CASSPGQGGGSYEQYF. Using reference TRBV11-2 and TRBJ2-7 for the parts outside the CDR3, the full variable domain is EAGVAQSPRYKIIEKRQSVAFWCNPISGHATLYWYQQILGQGPKLLIQFQNNGVVDDSQLPKDRFSAERLKGVDSTLKIQPAKLEDSAVYLCASSPGQGGGSYEQYFGPGTRLTVT.

The rearrangement links TRBV5-4 to TRBJ2-5; D remains ambiguous. The V and J ends lost 0 bases and 2 bases respectively, with 11 bases between them. The CDR3 consists of 15 residues. From germline, CDR1 is SGHNT and CDR2 YYREEE (reference sequence). CDR3 DNA sequence: TGTGCCAGCAGCTTGGGACCCCGGGCGCAAGAGACCCAGTACTTC. Translated: CASSLGPRAQETQYF.

CDR3 in DNA: TGTGCCAGCTCACAGGGACAGGGGCAGGGCTACACCTTC. This encodes CASSQGQGQGYTF. J is TRBJ1-2 and V is TRBV18, with TRBD1 matching over 10 bases. Germline lookup yields CDR1 KGHSH and CDR2 LQKENI. The CDR3 totals 13 residues. The trim removed 4 bases at V and 8 bases at J, leaving 4 bases unmatched.

The chain is built from TRBV9 and TRBJ2-5, with D perhaps matching TRBD1 (6 bases). The CDR3 loop spans 13 amino acids. Germline V gene data show CDR1 as SGDLS and CDR2 as YYNGEE. With 3 bases removed from V and 5 bases from J, the gap between germline ends came to 11 bases. CDR3 residues: CASSEGVGETQYF. As DNA, the CDR3 is TGTGCCAGCAGCGAGGGGGTCGGGGAGACCCAGTACTTC.

V usage is TRBV25-1 and J usage is TRBJ1-1; D call uncertain. V was shortened by 8 bases and J by 4 bases, with 14 bases between the two germline ends. CDR3 length equals 13 residues. The germline V gene encodes CDR1 MGHDK and CDR2 SYGVNS. The CDR3 protein is CASAVGGFTEAFF. The DNA of the CDR3 is TGTGCCAGCGCCGTTGGAGGTTTCACTGAAGCTTTCTTT.

This clone has just one count. This chain links TRBV4-3 with TRBJ2-7, with unresolved D. Germline CDR1 LGHNA, CDR2 YSLEER. V was shortened by 0 bases and J by 0 bases, with 12 bases between the two germline ends. The CDR3 has 16 amino acids. The CDR3 loop is CASSQDLGSGSYEQYF. CDR3 DNA sequence: TGCGCCAGCAGCCAAGATCTGGGGTCAGGCTCCTACGAGCAGTACTTC.

The chain combines TRBV6-6 with TRBJ1-3; D possibly corresponds to TRBD1 (6 bases). The length of the CDR3 is 15 residues. Trimming left V 8 bases short and J 0 bases short, with 14 bases between. Germline CDR1 is MNHNY and CDR2 is SVGAGI (reference sequence). DNA for the CDR3: TGTGCCAGCCTATTTTGGACAGACTCTGGAAACACCATATATTTT. This gives the protein CASLFWTDSGNTIYF.

This clone was seen only a few times. The chain joins TRBV5-4 to TRBJ2-4; D is undetermined. Trimming removed 1 base from V and 9 bases from J, with 8 bases in between. The germline V gene has CDR1 SGHNT and CDR2 YYREEE (reference sequence). The CDR3 has 12 residues. CDR3 DNA: TGTGCCAGCAGCTTGACGGGTGTCATTCAGTACTTC. Protein: CASSLTGVIQYF.

The V and J genes are TRBV27 and TRBJ2-3; 8 positions agree with TRBD2. This CDR3 spans 17 amino acids. Losses at the gene ends were 4 bases for V and 0 bases for J; bases not matched to a gene: 9. Germline values: CDR1 MNHEY, CDR2 SMNVEV (reference sequence). DNA of the CDR3: TGTGCCAGCAGTTCCCGGAAACTAGCGGCTAGCACAGATACGCAGTATTTT. Amino acid sequence: CASSSRKLAASTDTQYF.